This T cell receptor beta chain was observed in a study of blood T cell repertoires in COVID-19. Study overall: Both acute and convalescent COVID-19 samples were obtained from the United States, Italy and Spain. Sample material is recorded as cDNA or gDNA derived from T cells, B-cell-depleted T cells, or PBMCs.

Source study methods: Estimation of nucleated cell counts relied on the amplification of reference gene primers. The data were produced by immunoSEQ multiplex PCR, yet TCRdb's version contains in-frame clones alone and is incomplete. V and J calls and clone size follow that table, whereas D and trimming were derived from the DNA. The sample has some 140,000 clones; approximately 85% are singletons. The Seattle site enrolled patients during active infection and followed them longitudinally. The germline V gene has CDR1 LGHNA and CDR2 YNFKEQ. V lost 1 base and J lost 11, with 9 bases in between. The CDR3 runs to 13 residues.

The source of this sequence is a man between 60 and 75 years old with COVID-19, enrolled during active disease. The V call is TRBV4-2, the J call TRBJ1-6; D not certain. Specimen: peripheral blood. CDR3 coding DNA: TGTGCCAGCAGCCAAGCCGGTTTTGCACCCCTCCACTTT. Encoded protein: CASSQAGFAPLHF.